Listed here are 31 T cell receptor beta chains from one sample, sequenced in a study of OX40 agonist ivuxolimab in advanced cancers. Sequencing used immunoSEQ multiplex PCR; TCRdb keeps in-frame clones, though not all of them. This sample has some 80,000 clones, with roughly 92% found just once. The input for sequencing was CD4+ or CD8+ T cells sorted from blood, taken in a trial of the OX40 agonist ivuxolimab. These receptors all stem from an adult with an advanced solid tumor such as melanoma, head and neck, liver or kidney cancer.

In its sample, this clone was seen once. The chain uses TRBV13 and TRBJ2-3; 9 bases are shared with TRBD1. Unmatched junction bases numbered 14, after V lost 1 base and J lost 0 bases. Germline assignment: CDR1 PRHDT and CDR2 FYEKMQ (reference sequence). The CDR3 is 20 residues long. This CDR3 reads CASSLVPGQGKGLSTDTQYF. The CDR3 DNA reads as TGTGCCAGCAGCTTAGTCCCGGGACAGGGTAAAGGCTTGAGCACAGATACGCAGTATTTT. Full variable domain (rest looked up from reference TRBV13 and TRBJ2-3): AAGVIQSPRHLIKEKRETATLKCYPIPRHDTVYWYQQGPGQDPQFLISFYEKMQSDKGSIPDRFSAQQFSDYHSELNMSSLELGDSALYFCASSLVPGQGKGLSTDTQYFGPGTRLTVL.

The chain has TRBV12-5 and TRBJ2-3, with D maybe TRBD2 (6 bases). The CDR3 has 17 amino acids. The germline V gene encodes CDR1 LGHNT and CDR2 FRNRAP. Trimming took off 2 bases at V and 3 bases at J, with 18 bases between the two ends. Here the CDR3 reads CASGLSHTPGTTDTQYF. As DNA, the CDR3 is TGTGCTAGTGGTTTGTCCCACACGCCCGGGACTACAGATACGCAGTATTTT.

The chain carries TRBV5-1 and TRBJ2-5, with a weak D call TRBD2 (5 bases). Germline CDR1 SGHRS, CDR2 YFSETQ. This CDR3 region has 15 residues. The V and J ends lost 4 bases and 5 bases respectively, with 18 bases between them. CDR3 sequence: CASSPAARERETQYF. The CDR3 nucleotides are TGCGCCAGCAGCCCGGCGGCGAGGGAAAGGGAGACCCAGTACTTC. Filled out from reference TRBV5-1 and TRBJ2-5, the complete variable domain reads KAGVTQTPRYLIKTRGQQVTLSCSPISGHRSVSWYQQTPGQGLQFLFEYFSETQRNKGNFPGRFSGRQFSNSRSEMNVSTLELGDSALYLCASSPAARERETQYFGPGTRLLVL.

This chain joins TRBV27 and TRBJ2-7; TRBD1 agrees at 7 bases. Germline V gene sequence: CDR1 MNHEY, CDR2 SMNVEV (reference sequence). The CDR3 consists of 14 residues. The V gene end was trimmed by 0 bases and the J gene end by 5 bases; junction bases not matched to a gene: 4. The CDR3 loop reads CASSLSQGIHEQYF. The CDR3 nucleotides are TGTGCCAGCAGTTTATCACAGGGGATCCACGAGCAGTACTTC.

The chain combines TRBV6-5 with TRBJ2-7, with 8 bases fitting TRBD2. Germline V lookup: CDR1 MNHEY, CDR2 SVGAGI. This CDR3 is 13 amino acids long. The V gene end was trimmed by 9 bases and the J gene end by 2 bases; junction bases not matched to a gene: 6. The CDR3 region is CASLAGLTYEQYF. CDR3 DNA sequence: TGTGCCAGTCTAGCGGGCCTCACCTACGAGCAGTACTTC.

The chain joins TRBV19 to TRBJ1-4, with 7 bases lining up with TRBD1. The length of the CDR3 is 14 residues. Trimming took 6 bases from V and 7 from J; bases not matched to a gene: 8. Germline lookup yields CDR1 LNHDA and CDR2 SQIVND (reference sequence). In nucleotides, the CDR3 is TGTGCCAGTAGAAGAAAAACAGGGGCTGAAAAACTGTTTTTT. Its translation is CASRRKTGAEKLFF.

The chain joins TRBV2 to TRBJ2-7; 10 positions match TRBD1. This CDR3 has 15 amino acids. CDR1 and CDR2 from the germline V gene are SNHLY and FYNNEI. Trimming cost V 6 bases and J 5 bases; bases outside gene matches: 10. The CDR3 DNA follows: TGTGCCAGCAGCCAGAGTGGGACAGGGGACCACGAGCAGTACTTC. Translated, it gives CASSQSGTGDHEQYF.

The CDR3 bases are TGTGCCAGCTCACCGGGACTAGCGGATAACACCTACGAGCAGTACTTC. Its translation is CASSPGLADNTYEQYF. This chain joins TRBV18 and TRBJ2-7; 11 bases are a match to TRBD2. The CDR3 covers 16 residues. The trim removed 3 bases at V and 2 bases at J, leaving 6 bases unmatched. From germline, CDR1 is KGHSH and CDR2 LQKENI. The entire variable domain, with the rest obtained from reference TRBV18 and TRBJ2-7, is as follows: NAGVMQNPRHLVRRRGQEARLRCSPMKGHSHVYWYRQLPEEGLKFMVYLQKENIIDESGMPKERFSAEFPKEGPSILRIQQVVRGDSAAYFCASSPGLADNTYEQYFGPGTRLTVT.

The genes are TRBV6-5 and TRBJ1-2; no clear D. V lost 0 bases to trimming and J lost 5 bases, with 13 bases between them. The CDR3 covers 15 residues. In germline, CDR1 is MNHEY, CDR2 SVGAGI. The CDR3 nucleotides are TGTGCCAGCAGTTACTCCACCAACGACGAGTATGGCTACACCTTC. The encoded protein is CASSYSTNDEYGYTF.

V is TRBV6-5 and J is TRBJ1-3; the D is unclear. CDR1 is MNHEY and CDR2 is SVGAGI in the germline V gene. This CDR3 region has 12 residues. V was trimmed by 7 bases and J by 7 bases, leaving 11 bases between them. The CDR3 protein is CASISSGNTIYF. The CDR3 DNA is TGTGCCAGCATCTCCTCGGGGAACACCATATATTTT.

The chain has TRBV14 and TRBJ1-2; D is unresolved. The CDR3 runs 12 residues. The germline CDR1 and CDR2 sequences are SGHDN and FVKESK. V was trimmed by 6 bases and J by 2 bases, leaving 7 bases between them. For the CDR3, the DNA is TGTGCCAGCAGTGAGGGAAACTATGGCTACACCTTC. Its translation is CASSEGNYGYTF.

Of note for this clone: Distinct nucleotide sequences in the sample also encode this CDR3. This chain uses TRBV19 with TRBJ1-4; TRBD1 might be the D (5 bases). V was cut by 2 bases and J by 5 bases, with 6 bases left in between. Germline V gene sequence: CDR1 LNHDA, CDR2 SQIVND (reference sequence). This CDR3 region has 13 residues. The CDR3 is CASSIQGNEKLFF. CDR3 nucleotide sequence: TGTGCCAGTAGTATACAGGGAAATGAAAAACTGTTTTTT. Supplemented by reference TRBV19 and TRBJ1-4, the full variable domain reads DGGITQSPKYLFRKEGQNVTLSCEQNLNHDAMYWYRQDPGQGLRLIYYSQIVNDFQKGDIAEGYSVSREKKESFPLTVTSAQKNPTAFYLCASSIQGNEKLFFGSGTQLSVL.

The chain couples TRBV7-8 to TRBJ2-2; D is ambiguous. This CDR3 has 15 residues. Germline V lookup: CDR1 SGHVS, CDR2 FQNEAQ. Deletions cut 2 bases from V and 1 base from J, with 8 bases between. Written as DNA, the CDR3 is TGTGCCAGCAGCTTATTAGTCGGGAACACCGGGGAGCTGTTTTTT. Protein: CASSLLVGNTGELFF.

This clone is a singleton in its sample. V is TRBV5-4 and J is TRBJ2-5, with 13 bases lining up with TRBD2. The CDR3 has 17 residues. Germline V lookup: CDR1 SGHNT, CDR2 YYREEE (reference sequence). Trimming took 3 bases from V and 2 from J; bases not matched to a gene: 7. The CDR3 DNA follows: TGTGCCAGCAGCTCCGGACTAGCGGGGGCCCTACAAGAGACCCAGTACTTC. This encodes CASSSGLAGALQETQYF. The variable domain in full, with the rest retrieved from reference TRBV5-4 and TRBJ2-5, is ETGVTQSPTHLIKTRGQQVTLRCSSQSGHNTVSWYQQALGQGPQFIFQYYREEENGRGNFPPRFSGLQFPNYSSELNVNALELDDSALYLCASSSGLAGALQETQYFGPGTRLLVL.

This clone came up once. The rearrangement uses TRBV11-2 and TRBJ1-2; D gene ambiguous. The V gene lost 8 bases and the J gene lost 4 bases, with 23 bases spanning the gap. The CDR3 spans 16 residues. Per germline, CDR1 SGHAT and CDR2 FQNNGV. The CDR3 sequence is CASSLVMAQVSYGYTF. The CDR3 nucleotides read TGTGCCAGCTCCTTAGTAATGGCCCAAGTATCCTATGGCTACACCTTC.

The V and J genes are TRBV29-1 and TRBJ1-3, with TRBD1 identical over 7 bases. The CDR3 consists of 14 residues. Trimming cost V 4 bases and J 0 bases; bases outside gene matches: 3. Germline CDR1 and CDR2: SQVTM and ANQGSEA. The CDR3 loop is CSVAWDSSGNTIYF. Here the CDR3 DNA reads TGCAGCGTTGCATGGGACAGCTCTGGAAACACCATATATTTT.

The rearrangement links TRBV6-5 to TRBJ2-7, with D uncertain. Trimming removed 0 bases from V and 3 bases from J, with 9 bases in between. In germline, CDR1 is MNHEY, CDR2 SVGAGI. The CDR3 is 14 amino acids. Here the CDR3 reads CASSYSSRHYEQYF. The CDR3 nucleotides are TGTGCCAGCAGTTACTCTTCCCGGCACTACGAGCAGTACTTC.

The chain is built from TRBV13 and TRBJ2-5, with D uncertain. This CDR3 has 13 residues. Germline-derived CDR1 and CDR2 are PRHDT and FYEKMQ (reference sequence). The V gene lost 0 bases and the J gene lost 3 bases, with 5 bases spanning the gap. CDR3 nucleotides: TGTGCCAGCAGCTTAGGTTGGGAAGAGACCCAGTACTTC. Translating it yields CASSLGWEETQYF.

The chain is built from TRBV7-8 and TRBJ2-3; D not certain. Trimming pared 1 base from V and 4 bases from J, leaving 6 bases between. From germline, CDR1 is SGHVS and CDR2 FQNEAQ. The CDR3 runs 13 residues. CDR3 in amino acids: CASSLERADTQYF. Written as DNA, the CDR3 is TGTGCCAGCAGCTTAGAAAGGGCAGATACGCAGTATTTT.

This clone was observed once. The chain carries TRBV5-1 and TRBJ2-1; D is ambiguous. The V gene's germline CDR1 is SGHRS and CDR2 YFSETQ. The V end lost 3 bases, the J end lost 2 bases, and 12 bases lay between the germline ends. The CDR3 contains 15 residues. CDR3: CASSYRPVTYNEQFF. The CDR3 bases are TGCGCCAGCAGCTATCGGCCAGTAACCTACAATGAGCAGTTCTTC.

The CDR3 reads CASSRDRSNEKLFF. The CDR3 nucleotides are TGTGCCAGCTCACGGGACAGGTCTAATGAAAAACTGTTTTTT. This chain links TRBV18 with TRBJ1-4; 8 nucleotides agree with TRBD1. The V gene end was trimmed by 4 bases and the J gene end by 3 bases; junction bases not matched to a gene: 1. From germline, CDR1 is KGHSH and CDR2 LQKENI. The CDR3 loop spans 14 amino acids.

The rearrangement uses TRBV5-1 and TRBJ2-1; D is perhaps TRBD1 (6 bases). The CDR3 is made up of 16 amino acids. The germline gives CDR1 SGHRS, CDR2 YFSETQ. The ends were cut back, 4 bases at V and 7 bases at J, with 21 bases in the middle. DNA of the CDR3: TGCGCCAGCAGCGGAACAGGGTCTCTAGCTGGGAATGAGCAGTTCTTC. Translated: CASSGTGSLAGNEQFF.

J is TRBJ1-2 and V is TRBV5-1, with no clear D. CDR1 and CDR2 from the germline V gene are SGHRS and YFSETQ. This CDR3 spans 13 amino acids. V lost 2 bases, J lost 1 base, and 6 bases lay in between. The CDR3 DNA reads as TGCGCCAGCAGCTTAGGAGTTAACTATGGCTACACCTTC. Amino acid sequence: CASSLGVNYGYTF. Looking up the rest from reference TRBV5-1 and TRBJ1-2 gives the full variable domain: KAGVTQTPRYLIKTRGQQVTLSCSPISGHRSVSWYQQTPGQGLQFLFEYFSETQRNKGNFPGRFSGRQFSNSRSEMNVSTLELGDSALYLCASSLGVNYGYTFGSGTRLTVV.

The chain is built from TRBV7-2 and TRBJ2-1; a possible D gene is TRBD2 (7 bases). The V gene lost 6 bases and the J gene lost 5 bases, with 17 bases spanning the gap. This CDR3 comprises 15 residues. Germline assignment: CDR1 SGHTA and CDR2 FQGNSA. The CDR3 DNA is TGTGCCAGCAGGCGTCAGACGGGGGGCCACAATGAGCAGTTCTTC. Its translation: CASRRQTGGHNEQFF.

The CDR3 nucleotides read TGTGCCAGCAGTGAGGGTGTTTACAATGAGCAGTTCTTC. It codes for CASSEGVYNEQFF. This rearrangement joins TRBV6-4 to TRBJ2-1; D call uncertain. V lost 3 bases and J 4 bases, leaving 7 bases between the germline ends. The CDR3 loop spans 13 amino acids. Germline V gives CDR1 MRHNA, CDR2 SNTAGT.

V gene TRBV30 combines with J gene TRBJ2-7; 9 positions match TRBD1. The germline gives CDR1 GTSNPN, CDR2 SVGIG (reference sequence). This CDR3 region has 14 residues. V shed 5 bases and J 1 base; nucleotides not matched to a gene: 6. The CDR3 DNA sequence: TGTGCCTGGGGGCCGGGACAGGGTTCCTACGAGCAGTACTTC. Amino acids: CAWGPGQGSYEQYF.

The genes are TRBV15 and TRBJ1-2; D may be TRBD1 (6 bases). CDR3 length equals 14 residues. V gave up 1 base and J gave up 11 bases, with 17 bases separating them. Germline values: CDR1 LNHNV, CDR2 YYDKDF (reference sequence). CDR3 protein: CATSRVIDTGPYTF. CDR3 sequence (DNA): TGTGCCACCAGCAGAGTAATTGACACAGGGCCTTACACCTTC.

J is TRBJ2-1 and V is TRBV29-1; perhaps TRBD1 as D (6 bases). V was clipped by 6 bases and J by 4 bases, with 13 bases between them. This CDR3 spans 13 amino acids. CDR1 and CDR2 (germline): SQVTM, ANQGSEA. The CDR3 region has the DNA TGCAGCGTCCGGACAGACCGGTACAATGAGCAGTTCTTC. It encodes CSVRTDRYNEQFF.

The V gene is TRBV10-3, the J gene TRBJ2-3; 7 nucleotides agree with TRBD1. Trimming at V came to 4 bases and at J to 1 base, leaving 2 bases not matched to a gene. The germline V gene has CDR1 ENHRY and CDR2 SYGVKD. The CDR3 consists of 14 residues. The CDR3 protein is CAISGDRGTDTQYF. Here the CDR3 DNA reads TGTGCCATCAGTGGTGACAGGGGCACAGATACGCAGTATTTT.

For the CDR3, the DNA is TGCGCCAGCAGTGCCGGGACAGCCGAGACCCAGTACTTC. Amino acids: CASSAGTAETQYF. V is TRBV10-1 and J is TRBJ2-5, with 7 bases identical to TRBD1. The CDR3 extends over 13 amino acids. Germline CDR1 WNHNN, CDR2 SYGVQD (reference sequence). The trim removed 4 bases at V and 5 bases at J, leaving 4 bases unmatched.

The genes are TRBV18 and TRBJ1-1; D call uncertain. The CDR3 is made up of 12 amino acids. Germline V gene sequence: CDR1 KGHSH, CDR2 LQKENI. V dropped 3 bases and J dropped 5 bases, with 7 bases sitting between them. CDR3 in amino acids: CASSPPLTEAFF. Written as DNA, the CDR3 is TGTGCCAGCTCACCCCCTCTGACTGAAGCTTTCTTT.